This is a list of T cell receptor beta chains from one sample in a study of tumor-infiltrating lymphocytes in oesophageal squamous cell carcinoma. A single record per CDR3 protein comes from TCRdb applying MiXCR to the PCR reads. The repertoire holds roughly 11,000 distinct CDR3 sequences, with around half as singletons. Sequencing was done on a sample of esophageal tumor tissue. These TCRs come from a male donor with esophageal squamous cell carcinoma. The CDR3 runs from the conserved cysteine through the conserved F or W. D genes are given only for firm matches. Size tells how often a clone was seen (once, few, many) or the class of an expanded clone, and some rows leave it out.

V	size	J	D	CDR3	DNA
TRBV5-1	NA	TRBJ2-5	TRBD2	CASRILAGGLYEQYF	TGCGCCAGCAGAATACTAGCGGGGGGGCTCTATGAGCAGTACTTC
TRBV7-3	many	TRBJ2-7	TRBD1	CASSLNPGTAYEQYF	TGTGCCAGCAGCCTGAATCCCGGGACAGCCTACGAGCAGTACTTC
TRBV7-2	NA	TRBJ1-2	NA	CASSLGDGNYGYTF	TGTGCCAGCAGCTTAGGGGACGGGAACTATGGCTACACCTTC
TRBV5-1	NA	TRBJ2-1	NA	CASSRTASYNEQFF	TGCGCCAGCAGCCGGACAGCCTCCTACAATGAGCAGTTCTTC
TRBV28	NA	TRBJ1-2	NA	CASAPTGVPPDYGYTF	TGTGCCAGCGCACCAACCGGGGTCCCCCCTGACTATGGCTACACCTTC
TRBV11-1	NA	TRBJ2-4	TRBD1	CASSRDTGGINIQYF	TGTGCCAGCAGCCGTGACACAGGGGGCATAAACATTCAGTACTTC
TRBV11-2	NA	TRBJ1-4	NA	CASSVGSTNEKLFF	TGTGCCAGCAGTGTGGGGTCTACTAATGAAAAACTGTTTTTT
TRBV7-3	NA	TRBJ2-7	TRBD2	CASSLKSGGQYEQYF	TGTGCCAGCAGCTTAAAAAGCGGGGGGCAGTACGAGCAGTACTTC
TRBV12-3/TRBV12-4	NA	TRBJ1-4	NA	CASSWREREKLFF	TGTGCCAGCAGTTGGAGGGAGAGGGAAAAACTGTTTTTT
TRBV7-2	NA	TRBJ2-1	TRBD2	CASSLAGPGLGGEQFF	TGTGCCAGCAGCTTAGCGGGTCCGGGACTAGGAGGTGAGCAGTTCTTC
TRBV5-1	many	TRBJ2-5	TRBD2	CASSLAVRDYQETQYF	TGCGCCAGCAGCTTGGCCGTTCGGGACTATCAAGAGACCCAGTACTTC
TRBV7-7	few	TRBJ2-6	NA	CAIRDGEGANVLTF	TGTGCTATCAGGGATGGTGAGGGGGCCAACGTCCTGACTTTC
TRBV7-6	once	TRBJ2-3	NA	CASSPKIAASTDTQYF	TGTGCCAGCAGTCCGAAAATAGCGGCTAGCACAGATACGCAGTATTTT
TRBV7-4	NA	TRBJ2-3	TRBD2	CASSRISGGAHTQYF	TGTGCCAGCAGCCGTATTAGCGGGGGGGCACATACGCAGTATTTT
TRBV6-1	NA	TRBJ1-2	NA	CASSEYEGLGYTF	TGTGCCAGCAGTGAATACGAGGGCTTGGGCTACACCTTC
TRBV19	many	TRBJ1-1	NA	CASSIEDRGSEAFF	TGTGCCAGTAGTATAGAGGATCGGGGTTCTGAAGCTTTCTTT
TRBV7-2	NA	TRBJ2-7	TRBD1	CASSIPGQDFYEQYF	TGTGCCAGCAGCATACCGGGACAGGACTTTTACGAGCAGTACTTC
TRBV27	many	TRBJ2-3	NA	CASRLRYTDTQYF	TGTGCCAGCAGACTTAGGTACACAGATACGCAGTATTTT
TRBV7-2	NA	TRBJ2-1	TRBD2	CASSLVAGDYNEQFF	TGTGCCAGCAGCTTAGTAGCGGGAGATTATAATGAGCAGTTCTTC
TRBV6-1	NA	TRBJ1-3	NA	CAVSSAGTSGNTIYF	TGTGCCGTTTCATCTGCAGGGACCTCTGGAAACACCATATATTTT
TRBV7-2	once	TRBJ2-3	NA	CASSTTTSTDTQYF	TGTGCCAGCAGCACCACTACTAGCACAGATACGCAGTATTTT
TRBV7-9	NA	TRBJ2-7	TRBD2	CASSHLAGYSNEQYF	TGTGCCAGCAGCCATCTAGCGGGGTACTCCAATGAGCAGTACTTC
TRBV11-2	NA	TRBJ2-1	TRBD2	CASSLGPSGGAGNEQFF	TGTGCCAGCAGCTTAGGGCCTAGCGGGGGGGCAGGTAATGAGCAGTTCTTC
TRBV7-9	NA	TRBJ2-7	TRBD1	CASSLAPGGIYEQYF	TGTGCCAGCAGCTTAGCGCCAGGGGGTATCTACGAGCAGTACTTC
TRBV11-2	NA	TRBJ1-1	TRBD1	CASSLETGGTEAFF	TGTGCCAGCAGCTTGGAAACAGGGGGTACTGAAGCTTTCTTT
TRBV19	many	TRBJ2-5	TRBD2	CASSRATSGQETQYF	TGTGCCAGTAGTCGGGCAACTAGCGGACAAGAGACCCAGTACTTC
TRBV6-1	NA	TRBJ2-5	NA	CASSDNYRRKPQETQYF	TGTGCCAGCAGTGATAATTATCGGAGAAAACCCCAAGAGACCCAGTACTTC
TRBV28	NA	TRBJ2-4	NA	CASSFITRNIQYF	TGTGCCAGCAGTTTTATAACGAGAAACATTCAGTACTTC
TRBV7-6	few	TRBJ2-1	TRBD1	CASSSRPDRGQSYNEQFF	TGTGCCAGCAGCTCCAGGCCCGACAGGGGGCAGTCCTACAATGAGCAGTTCTTC
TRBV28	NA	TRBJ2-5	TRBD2	CASSSGTSRGETQYF	TGTGCCAGCAGCTCCGGGACTAGCCGGGGAGAGACCCAGTACTTC
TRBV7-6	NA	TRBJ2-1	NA	CASSLGMNEQFF	TGTGCCAGCAGCTTAGGTATGAATGAGCAGTTCTTC
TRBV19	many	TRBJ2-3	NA	CASSGRSGTQYF	TGTGCCAGTAGTGGGAGGTCGGGTACGCAGTATTTT
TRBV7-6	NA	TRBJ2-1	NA	CASSHNRAAFYNEQFF	TGTGCCAGCAGCCACAACCGGGCCGCATTCTACAATGAGCAGTTCTTC
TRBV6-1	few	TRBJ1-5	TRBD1	CASSAGGYSNQPQHF	TGTGCCAGCAGTGCAGGGGGCTATAGCAATCAGCCCCAGCATTTT
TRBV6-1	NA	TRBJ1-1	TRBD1	CASSSIPGQMNTEAFF	TGTGCCAGCAGCTCCATCCCGGGACAGATGAACACTGAAGCTTTCTTT
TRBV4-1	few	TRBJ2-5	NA	CASSHPGEETQYF	TGCGCCAGCAGCCACCCAGGGGAAGAGACCCAGTACTTC
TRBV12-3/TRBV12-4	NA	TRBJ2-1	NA	CTSSKGPYEQFF	TGTACCAGCAGCAAAGGGCCCTACGAGCAGTTCTTC
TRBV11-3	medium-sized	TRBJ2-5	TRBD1	CASSRGTGGAYGETQYF	TGTGCCAGCAGCCGAGGGACAGGGGGCGCATATGGAGAGACCCAGTACTTC
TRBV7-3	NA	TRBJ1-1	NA	CASSQDGNTEAFF	TGTGCCAGCAGCCAAGACGGTAACACTGAAGCTTTCTTT
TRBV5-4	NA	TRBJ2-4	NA	CASSARAGLVKNIQYF	TGTGCCAGCAGCGCAAGGGCGGGATTGGTCAAAAACATTCAGTACTTC
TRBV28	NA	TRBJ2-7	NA	CASSLFGHTYEQYF	TGTGCCAGCAGTTTGTTCGGGCATACCTACGAGCAGTACTTC
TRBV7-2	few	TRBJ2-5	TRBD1	CASSPSLTGGETQYF	TGTGCCAGCAGCCCCTCTCTGACAGGGGGAGAGACCCAGTACTTC
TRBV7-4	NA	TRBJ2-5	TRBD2	CASSPGTIGETQYF	TGTGCCAGCAGCCCCGGGACTATTGGGGAGACCCAGTACTTC
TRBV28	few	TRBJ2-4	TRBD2	CASSFPSGGAAKNIQYF	TGTGCCAGCAGTTTCCCTAGCGGGGGGGCCGCCAAAAACATTCAGTACTTC
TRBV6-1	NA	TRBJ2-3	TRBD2	CASSDGGGTDTQYF	TGTGCCAGCAGTGATGGGGGGGGCACAGATACGCAGTATTTT
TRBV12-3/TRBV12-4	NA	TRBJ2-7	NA	CASSSYYEQYF	TGTGCCAGCAGTTCCTACTACGAGCAGTACTTC
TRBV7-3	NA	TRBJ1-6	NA	CASSPKGPPTENNEQYF	TGTGCCAGCAGCCCAAAGGGGCCACCGACAGAGAACAATGAGCAGTACTTT
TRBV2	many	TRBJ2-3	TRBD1	CASSGTGGWTDTQYF	TGTGCCAGCAGTGGGACAGGGGGCTGGACAGATACGCAGTATTTT
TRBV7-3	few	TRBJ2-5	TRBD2	CASGLMASGRETQYF	TGTGCCAGCGGCTTAATGGCTAGCGGGAGAGAGACCCAGTACTTC
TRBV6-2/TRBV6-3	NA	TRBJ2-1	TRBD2	CASSATSGSSAQFF	TGTGCCAGCAGTGCTACTAGCGGGTCCAGTGCGCAGTTCTTC
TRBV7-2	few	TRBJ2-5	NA	CASSQDRGETQYF	TGTGCCAGCAGCCAAGACAGAGGAGAGACCCAGTACTTC
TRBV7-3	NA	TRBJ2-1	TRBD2	CASSLGSSGGHNEQFF	TGTGCCAGCAGCTTAGGATCTAGCGGGGGACACAATGAGCAGTTCTTC
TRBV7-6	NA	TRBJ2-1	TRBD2	CASSRTSGESNEQFF	TGTGCCAGCAGCCGGACTAGCGGGGAGAGTAATGAGCAGTTCTTC
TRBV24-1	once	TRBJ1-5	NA	CATSDPGQPQHF	TGTGCCACCAGTGACCCCGGTCAGCCCCAGCATTTT
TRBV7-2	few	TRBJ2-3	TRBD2	CASSSNAGELDTQYF	TGTGCCAGCAGCTCCAACGCGGGAGAACTGGATACGCAGTATTTT
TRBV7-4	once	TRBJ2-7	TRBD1	CTSSFGTGEQYF	TGTACCAGCAGCTTTGGGACAGGAGAGCAGTACTTC